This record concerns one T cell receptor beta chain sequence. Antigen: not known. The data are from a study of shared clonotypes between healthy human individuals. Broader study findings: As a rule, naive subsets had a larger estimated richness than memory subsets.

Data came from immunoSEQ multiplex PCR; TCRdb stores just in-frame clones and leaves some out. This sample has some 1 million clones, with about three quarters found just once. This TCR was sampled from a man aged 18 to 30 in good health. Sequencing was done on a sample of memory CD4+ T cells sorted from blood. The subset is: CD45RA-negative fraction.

Written as DNA, the CDR3 is TGCGCCAGCAGCCAAGATAACGGACCCTACGAGCAGTACTTC. Translation gives CASSQDNGPYEQYF. The chain uses TRBV4-3 and TRBJ2-7; the D is unclear. Trimming cost V 0 bases and J 2 bases, with 8 bases left between them. The CDR3 is made up of 14 amino acids. Germline CDR1 reads LGHNA; CDR2 reads YSLEER.